Given below is one T cell receptor (beta chain) in context. The antigen is unknown. CDR3 length equals 14 residues. The V gene lost 3 bases and the J gene lost 5 bases, with 13 bases spanning the gap. CDR1 and CDR2 (germline): PRHDT, FYEKMQ (reference sequence). This entry belongs to a study of siplizumab effects on memory and regulatory T cells. TCRdb's table, derived via immunoSEQ multiplex PCR, lists solely in-frame clones and lacks some. The sample has some 100,000 clones, roughly 93% seen once. Notes on the study in general: Roughly 75-97% of proliferating CD4+ or CD8+ clones lacked an assignable naive or memory phenotype.

The clonotype was recovered from a human donor in good health. The rearrangement uses TRBV13 and TRBJ2-5, with D maybe TRBD2 (5 bases). The sample was CD8+ T cells sorted from blood. This CDR3 reads CASSFESGIETQYF. DNA for the CDR3: TGTGCCAGCAGCTTCGAGTCGGGGATTGAGACCCAGTACTTC.